The rows below give T cell receptor beta chains drawn from one sample of a study of cytomegalovirus exposure and HLA in healthy donors. The method was immunoSEQ multiplex PCR; TCRdb's version includes in-frame clones alone and lacks a portion of them. This table holds roughly 190,000 clones, roughly 81% found once. Sequenced: PBMCs. These receptors were taken from a woman younger than 45 in good health and CMV-seropositive. Both conserved end residues are part of each CDR3. D genes are given only for firm matches. Clone size is shown for a subset of rows, as once, few, many or a class of expanded clone.

v_gene: TRBV7-6; j_gene: TRBJ2-3; abundance: once; d_gene: TRBD2; CDR3aa: CASSPRTSGVTDTQYF; CDR3nt: TGTGCCAGCAGCCCTCGGACTAGCGGGGTGACAGATACGCAGTATTTT
v_gene: TRBV6-6; j_gene: TRBJ2-5; abundance: .; d_gene: .; CDR3aa: CASSYLKETQYF; CDR3nt: TGTGCCAGCAGTTATCTTAAAGAGACCCAGTACTTC
v_gene: TRBV19; j_gene: TRBJ2-7; abundance: .; d_gene: .; CDR3aa: CASSIPGSSYEQYF; CDR3nt: TGTGCCAGTAGTATCCCCGGGTCCTCCTACGAGCAGTACTTC
v_gene: TRBV6-5; j_gene: TRBJ1-6; abundance: .; d_gene: .; CDR3aa: CASTQGMNSPLHF; CDR3nt: TGTGCCAGCACTCAGGGGATGAATTCACCCCTCCACTTT
v_gene: TRBV5-1; j_gene: TRBJ2-1; abundance: .; d_gene: TRBD2; CDR3aa: CASSPQGLAGANEQFF; CDR3nt: TGCGCCAGCAGCCCCCAGGGGCTAGCGGGAGCCAATGAGCAGTTCTTC
v_gene: TRBV5-8; j_gene: TRBJ2-3; abundance: .; d_gene: .; CDR3aa: CASSFLALGTDTQYF; CDR3nt: TGTGCCAGCAGCTTTCTAGCGCTCGGCACAGATACGCAGTATTTT
v_gene: TRBV30; j_gene: TRBJ2-5; abundance: .; d_gene: .; CDR3aa: CACSSRGGFRAQYF; CDR3nt: TGTGCCTGTTCCTCGAGGGGGGGCTTTAGGGCCCAGTACTTC
v_gene: TRBV11-2; j_gene: TRBJ2-5; abundance: .; d_gene: TRBD1; CDR3aa: CASSRPGQGQETQYF; CDR3nt: TGTGCCAGCAGCAGACCGGGACAGGGCCAAGAGACCCAGTACTTC
v_gene: TRBV4-1; j_gene: TRBJ1-2; abundance: once; d_gene: .; CDR3aa: CASSQPLGDYGYTF; CDR3nt: TGCGCCAGCAGCCAACCTCTCGGGGACTATGGCTACACCTTC
v_gene: TRBV5-1; j_gene: TRBJ1-4; abundance: .; d_gene: .; CDR3aa: CASSRGAGEKLFF; CDR3nt: TGCGCCAGCAGCCGGGGGGCCGGTGAAAAACTGTTTTTT
v_gene: TRBV19; j_gene: TRBJ2-1; abundance: .; d_gene: .; CDR3aa: CASSPGSYNEQFF; CDR3nt: TGTGCCAGTAGTCCCGGCTCCTACAATGAGCAGTTCTTC
v_gene: TRBV27; j_gene: TRBJ2-1; abundance: .; d_gene: .; CDR3aa: CASSLYQGNEQFF; CDR3nt: TGTGCCAGCAGTTTATATCAGGGCAATGAGCAGTTCTTC
v_gene: TRBV4-1; j_gene: TRBJ2-7; abundance: .; d_gene: .; CDR3aa: CASSYPGQTYEQYF; CDR3nt: TGCGCCAGCAGCTATCCGGGACAAACCTACGAGCAGTACTTC
v_gene: TRBV6-1; j_gene: TRBJ2-7; abundance: few; d_gene: TRBD2; CDR3aa: CASSAADSGRLSYEQYF; CDR3nt: TGTGCCAGCAGTGCCGCTGATAGCGGGAGGCTATCCTACGAGCAGTACTTC